The T cell receptor (beta chain) described here comes from a study of blood T cell repertoires in COVID-19. The germline gives CDR1 SGHDT, CDR2 YYEEEE. The J segment lost 4 bases and the V segment lost 4 bases, leaving 4 bases of the junction unmatched. This CDR3 is 14 amino acids long. Data came from immunoSEQ multiplex PCR; TCRdb stores just in-frame clones and leaves some out. The profile shows 300,000 or so clones, around 90% of them singletons. In assigning cohorts, the study relied on participant-reported clinical history. V usage is TRBV5-6 and J usage is TRBJ2-3; the match to TRBD1 covers 9 bases. This TCR came from a man aged 55 to 69 who had recovered from COVID-19. The sequenced material came from PBMCs or T cells enriched from blood (not recorded which). CDR3 sequence (DNA): TGTGCCAGCAGCCAGAGGACAGGGGCAGATACGCAGTATTTT. As protein: CASSQRTGADTQYF.